Listed below are T cell receptor beta chains from one sample, sequenced in a study of CD8+CD57+ T cells in acquired aplastic anemia. MiXCR, applied by TCRdb to the reads, yields one record per CDR3 protein. Of about 180,000 distinct CDR3 sequences listed, approximately 48% are singletons. The sequenced material came from sorted CD4+, CD8+, or CD8+CD57+ T cells (not recorded which) from PBMCs. The source of these receptors is a human donor with aplastic anemia. Both conserved end residues are part of each CDR3. The order of the fields is V gene, clone size, J gene, D gene, CDR3 protein, CDR3 DNA. The D gene is left open where the match is weak. Not every row has a clone size; where given, it reads once, few, many or a size class.

TRBV7-6,NA,TRBJ2-5,NA,CASSPSGGRNQETQYF,TGTGCCAGCAGCCCATCAGGGGGGCGGAACCAAGAGACCCAGTACTTC
TRBV7-9,NA,TRBJ2-7,TRBD1,CAVGTGYEQYF,TGTGCCGTAGGGACAGGCTACGAGCAGTACTTC
TRBV29-1,NA,TRBJ1-2,NA,CSVVSGGGYTF,TGCAGCGTTGTATCGGGGGGTGGCTACACCTTC
TRBV19,many,TRBJ2-2,NA,CASSGGYRGVAELFF,TGTGCCAGTAGTGGGGGGTATCGGGGTGTGGCGGAGCTGTTTTTT
TRBV7-9,NA,TRBJ2-5,NA,CASSLGRGSETQYF,TGTGCCAGCAGCTTAGGGAGAGGTTCAGAGACCCAGTACTTC
TRBV20-1,NA,TRBJ2-5,NA,CSATSETQYF,TGCAGTGCTACTTCAGAGACCCAGTACTTC
TRBV6-1,many,TRBJ2-7,NA,CASIPTGPYSYEQYF,TGTGCCAGCATCCCGACAGGCCCTTACTCCTACGAGCAGTACTTC
TRBV10-1,NA,TRBJ2-3,NA,CASSESTLHTDTQYF,TGCGCCAGCAGTGAGTCGACTCTTCACACAGATACGCAGTATTTT
TRBV6-1,many,TRBJ1-6,TRBD1,CASSLKGALGTLHF,TGTGCCAGCAGCCTAAAGGGGGCTCTGGGGACCCTCCACTTT
TRBV19,many,TRBJ2-3,TRBD2,CASSIDHAGGARDTQYF,TGTGCCAGTAGTATAGATCATGCCGGGGGGGCGAGAGATACGCAGTATTTT
TRBV19,once,TRBJ1-1,NA,CATSPGTNTEAFF,TGTGCCACCTCCCCCGGCACGAACACTGAAGCTTTCTTT
TRBV25-1,NA,TRBJ2-1,TRBD2,CASSDAGGALEQFF,TGTGCCAGCAGTGATGCGGGAGGAGCCCTTGAGCAGTTCTTC
TRBV5-1,many,TRBJ2-3,NA,CASSSDQGTDTQYF,TGCGCCAGCAGCTCGGACCAGGGCACAGATACGCAGTATTTT
TRBV3-1,many,TRBJ1-1,NA,CASRLTQDTEAFF,TGTGCCAGCAGACTTACCCAGGACACTGAAGCTTTCTTT
TRBV7-6,many,TRBJ2-5,NA,CASSLYENSRWETQYF,TGTGCCAGCAGCTTATACGAAAACTCTCGGTGGGAGACCCAGTACTTC
TRBV2,many,TRBJ2-2,NA,CASRFRGNTGELFF,TGTGCCAGTCGGTTTAGGGGGAACACCGGGGAGCTGTTTTTT
TRBV3-1,few,TRBJ1-5,NA,CASSQGVRFDSNQPQHF,TGTGCCAGCAGCCAGGGGGTACGTTTCGACAGCAATCAGCCCCAGCATTTT
TRBV10-1,many,TRBJ1-2,NA,CASSEDRIYGYTF,TGCGCCAGCAGTGAGGACAGGATCTATGGCTACACCTTC
TRBV2,few,TRBJ1-5,NA,CASSEALGAHQPQHF,TGTGCCAGCAGTGAAGCACTAGGGGCCCATCAGCCCCAGCATTTT
TRBV19,many,TRBJ1-2,TRBD1,CASSIDPGTGANGYTF,TGTGCCAGTAGTATAGATCCTGGGACAGGGGCCAATGGCTACACCTTC
TRBV2,few,TRBJ1-2,NA,CASVFEGALYGYTF,TGTGCCAGCGTCTTTGAAGGGGCACTCTATGGCTACACCTTC
TRBV20-1,many,TRBJ1-6,NA,CSARDTGREALHF,TGCAGTGCTAGAGATACCGGGAGGGAGGCCCTCCACTTT
TRBV29-1,NA,TRBJ2-3,NA,CSVPPHRVGTDTQYF,TGCAGCGTACCCCCCCACAGGGTCGGCACAGATACGCAGTATTTT
TRBV2,NA,TRBJ2-7,TRBD1,CASSEGFRDSSYEQYF,TGTGCCAGCAGTGAAGGTTTCCGGGACAGCTCCTACGAGCAGTACTTC
TRBV2,NA,TRBJ2-7,TRBD1,CASSEKDRGEQYF,TGTGCCAGCAGTGAAAAGGACAGGGGCGAGCAGTACTTC
TRBV10-3,few,TRBJ2-3,TRBD2,CAISQLADHTDTQYF,TGTGCCATCAGTCAACTAGCGGACCACACAGATACGCAGTATTTT
TRBV5-1,NA,TRBJ2-7,TRBD2,CASIGLAGNYEQYF,TGCGCCAGCATCGGGCTAGCGGGAAACTACGAGCAGTACTTC
TRBV29-1,NA,TRBJ2-1,NA,CSVEEWDIGKQSSYNEQFF,TGCAGCGTTGAAGAATGGGACATAGGGAAACAAAGCTCCTACAATGAGCAGTTCTTC
TRBV9,many,TRBJ1-3,NA,CASSVEDGNTIYF,TGTGCCAGCAGCGTAGAGGACGGAAACACCATATATTTT
TRBV12-3/TRBV12-4,many,TRBJ2-7,TRBD1,CASSSGQGRSYEQYF,TGTGCCAGCAGTTCGGGACAGGGGAGGTCCTACGAGCAGTACTTC
TRBV29-1,few,TRBJ1-2,NA,CSVGSNYGYTF,TGCAGCGTTGGGAGCAACTATGGCTACACCTTC
TRBV9,many,TRBJ2-3,NA,CASSPEPYTDTQYF,TGTGCCAGCAGCCCAGAGCCGTACACAGATACGCAGTATTTT
TRBV7-8,NA,TRBJ2-1,TRBD2,CASSLAGRANNEQFF,TGTGCCAGCAGCTTAGCAGGGAGGGCCAACAATGAGCAGTTCTTC
TRBV11-1,NA,TRBJ2-1,NA,CASSTRLIPPNRMYYNEQFF,TGTGCCAGCAGCACCAGACTGATCCCCCCAAACCGAATGTACTACAATGAGCAGTTCTTC
TRBV6-1,NA,TRBJ2-3,NA,CASSETRPITDTQYF,TGTGCCAGCAGTGAAACTAGGCCAATCACAGATACGCAGTATTTT
TRBV7-2,NA,TRBJ2-5,NA,CASSYQSATAETQYF,TGTGCCAGCAGCTACCAGAGCGCCACAGCAGAGACCCAGTACTTC
TRBV7-9,many,TRBJ1-1,NA,CASSLMTGNTEAFF,TGTGCCAGCAGCTTGATGACAGGGAACACTGAAGCTTTCTTT
TRBV20-1,many,TRBJ2-3,NA,CSARVVGSTDTQYF,TGCAGTGCTAGAGTCGTGGGGAGCACAGATACGCAGTATTTT
TRBV19,NA,TRBJ1-1,NA,CASSIRVDYEAFF,TGTGCCAGTAGTATTCGTGTGGACTATGAAGCTTTCTTT
TRBV15,NA,TRBJ2-7,NA,CATSRDLGSYEQYF,TGTGCCACCAGCAGAGATCTTGGGTCCTACGAGCAGTACTTC
TRBV5-6,NA,TRBJ1-6,TRBD1,CASSPDRGMSSPLHF,TGTGCCAGCAGCCCGGACAGGGGAATGAGTTCACCCCTCCACTTT
TRBV5-1,NA,TRBJ1-1,NA,CASSLQSNTAAFF,TGCGCCAGCAGCCTTCAATCAAACACTGCAGCTTTCTTT